The 17 T cell receptor beta chains given below trace back to one sample, sequenced in a study. TCRdb ran MiXCR on the RT-PCR reads and lists one entry per CDR3 protein. The sample lists more than 600,000 distinct CDR3 sequences, 14% occurring once. The sample taken for sequencing was memory CD4+ T cells from blood. Receptors originate from a female donor in good health, serving as a healthy control.

This rearrangement joins TRBV6-5 to TRBJ1-2; 7 nucleotides line up with TRBD1. Germline values: CDR1 MNHEY, CDR2 SVGAGI. This CDR3 is built from 13 residues. V shed 4 bases, J shed 7 bases, and the junction held 6 bases outside the gene matches. CDR3 bases: TGTGCCAGCAGTTTGACAGGGAGCGGTGGCTACACCTTC. Translated: CASSLTGSGGYTF.

The rearrangement links TRBV20-1 to TRBJ2-3; 9 bases fit TRBD2. Germline CDR1 and CDR2: DFQATT and SNEGSKA (reference sequence). The length of the CDR3 is 16 residues. V trimming: 6 bases; J trimming: 0 bases; junction bases outside the gene matches: 10. DNA of the CDR3: TGCAGTGCAGCTGGCGGGACTAGCACCAGCACAGATACGCAGTATTTT. Amino acids: CSAAGGTSTSTDTQYF.

The V call is TRBV20-1, the J call TRBJ2-3, with D possibly matching TRBD2 (5 bases). The V and J ends lost 3 bases and 10 bases respectively, with 14 bases between them. This CDR3 is built from 12 residues. Germline CDR1 is DFQATT and CDR2 is SNEGSKA (reference sequence). The CDR3 is CSASSALRAQYF. The DNA for the CDR3 is TGCAGTGCTAGTAGCGCCTTAAGGGCGCAGTATTTT.

In its sample, this clonotype was seen a few times. The J gene is TRBJ2-1, the V gene TRBV12-3 or TRBV12-4; D gene uncertain. V shed 3 bases and J shed 16 bases, with 16 bases lying between them. The CDR3 is made up of 12 amino acids. Here the CDR3 DNA reads TGTGCCAGCAGTTTCGTCGTCGGACCCAGATTCTTC. Its translation: CASSFVVGPRFF.

The chain carries TRBV3-1 and TRBJ1-1; no clear D. Trimming took 1 base from V and 7 from J, leaving 10 bases between them. The CDR3 totals 13 residues. Germline CDR1 LGHDT, CDR2 YNNKEL (reference sequence). CDR3 sequence: CASSQVSGIEAFF. The CDR3 coding sequence is TGTGCCAGCAGCCAAGTGAGTGGGATTGAAGCTTTCTTT.

This clonotype was counted between two and nine times. The CDR3 here is CASSPPSGGVTEAFF. Written as DNA, the CDR3 is TGTGCCAGCTCACCACCGTCTGGTGGGGTCACTGAAGCTTTCTTT. The chain carries TRBV18 and TRBJ1-1; D not resolved. This CDR3 comprises 15 residues. Deletions cut 0 bases from V and 4 bases from J, with 12 bases between. Germline-derived CDR1 and CDR2 are KGHSH and LQKENI. Drawing the rest from reference TRBV18 and TRBJ1-1, the complete variable domain is NAGVMQNPRHLVRRRGQEARLRCSPMKGHSHVYWYRQLPEEGLKFMVYLQKENIIDESGMPKERFSAEFPKEGPSILRIQQVVRGDSAAYFCASSPPSGGVTEAFFGQGTRLTVV.

This clonotype was observed many times. The chain couples TRBV6-2 or TRBV6-3 to TRBJ1-5; D is ambiguous. CDR3 size: 13 residues. V was shortened by 4 bases and J by 5 bases, with 9 bases between the two germline ends. Germline lookup yields CDR1 MNHEY and CDR2 SVGEGT. The CDR3 DNA reads TGTGCCAGCAGTTCGGGCCTCTATCAGCCCCAGCATTTT. Amino acids: CASSSGLYQPQHF.

This rearrangement joins TRBV4-3 to TRBJ1-2; 8 bases agree with TRBD1. Unmatched junction bases numbered 12, after V lost 1 base and J lost 5 bases. CDR1 and CDR2 from the germline V gene are LGHNA and YSLEER. The CDR3 runs 17 residues. This chain's CDR3 is CASSQGQERDRPYGYTF. The CDR3 bases are TGCGCCAGCAGCCAAGGACAGGAGCGGGACAGGCCGTATGGCTACACCTTC.

The chain uses TRBV6-6 and TRBJ2-7; the D gene is possibly TRBD2 (6 bases). The CDR3 contains 16 residues. The germline V and J ends were trimmed by 6 bases and 1 base, with 19 bases remaining between them. CDR1 is MNHNY and CDR2 is SVGAGI in the germline V gene (reference sequence). CDR3 DNA sequence: TGTGCCAGCAGAAACCGGGACTTAGCCTATTCCTACGAGCAGTACTTC. It translates to CASRNRDLAYSYEQYF.

The chain employs TRBV24-1 and TRBJ1-3; 8 nucleotides agree with TRBD1. The CDR3 sequence is 13 residues long. Germline-derived CDR1 and CDR2 are KGHDR and SFDVKD. Losses at the gene ends were 7 bases for V and 7 bases for J; bases not matched to a gene: 5. The CDR3 protein is CATSSGGENTIYF. The DNA for the CDR3 is TGTGCCACCAGCTCAGGGGGCGAGAACACCATATATTTT.

This clonotype showed up many times. The V gene is TRBV5-1, the J gene TRBJ2-1, with D possibly being TRBD1 (6 bases). Germline CDR1 SGHRS, CDR2 YFSETQ. This CDR3 spans 14 amino acids. Between the trimmed V and J ends, which lost 3 bases and 8 bases, there was a span of 15 bases. The CDR3 protein is CASSSDRPSDEQFF. CDR3 DNA: TGCGCCAGCAGCTCCGACAGGCCGAGCGATGAGCAGTTCTTC.

This sequence joins TRBV30 and TRBJ2-3; D is possibly TRBD1 or TRBD2 (5 bases each). With 3 bases removed from V and 6 bases from J, the gap between germline ends came to 10 bases. Germline CDR1 and CDR2: GTSNPN and SVGIG (reference sequence). The CDR3 runs 12 residues. CDR3 DNA sequence: TGTGCCTGGAGCGGGGCCAGGGATACGCAGTATTTT. Its protein product is CAWSGARDTQYF.

This clonotype has more than one count but fewer than ten. The CDR3 nucleotides read TGCGCCAGCAGCTTGGTGCAGGGGCCCGATGGCTACACCTTC. This gives the protein CASSLVQGPDGYTF. The chain joins TRBV5-1 to TRBJ1-2; D perhaps matches TRBD1 (6 bases). The CDR3 has 14 amino acids. Germline-derived CDR1 and CDR2 are SGHRS and YFSETQ. V was clipped by 0 bases and J by 6 bases, with 12 bases between them.

This clonotype came up many times. It may be a read error: a sequence one base away is much more abundant. This rearrangement joins TRBV7-2 to TRBJ2-2; D not resolved. Per germline, CDR1 SGHTA and CDR2 FQGNSA. Trimming pared 3 bases from V and 7 bases from J, leaving 3 bases between. This CDR3 has 11 amino acids. The CDR3 here is CASSLRGELFF. The CDR3, as DNA: TGTGCCAGCAGCTTGCGCGGGGAGCTGTTTTTT.

This sequence joins TRBV28 and TRBJ1-3; D possibly corresponds to TRBD1 (5 bases). The V gene's germline CDR1 is MDHEN and CDR2 SYDVKM. The CDR3 is made up of 13 amino acids. V gave up 6 bases and J gave up 7 bases, with 13 bases separating them. CDR3 DNA sequence: TGTGCCAGCAGCCAGGACACCTTGAACACCATATATTTT. Its translation is CASSQDTLNTIYF.

Note on this clonotype: One end of the junction is discordant with germline, which a read error may explain. The chain uses TRBV27 and TRBJ2-4; no reliable D call. Germline CDR1 MNHEY, CDR2 SMNVEV (reference sequence). The CDR3 runs to 13 residues. CDR3 loop: CGSSPHAIDIQYF. The CDR3 region has the DNA TGTGGCAGCAGCCCTCATGCCATAGACATTCAGTACTTC.

This clonotype was detected ten times or more. V gene TRBV4-2 combines with J gene TRBJ2-1; D ambiguous. Looked up from germline, CDR1 is LGHNA and CDR2 is YNFKEQ. V gave up 0 bases and J gave up 1 base, with 16 bases separating them. This CDR3 contains 18 residues. The DNA for the CDR3 is TGTGCCAGCAGCCAAGATTGGTCGTCATGGGTTTCCTACAATGAGCAGTTCTTC. It is translated as CASSQDWSSWVSYNEQFF.